The rows below give T cell receptor beta chains drawn from one sample of a study of OX40 agonist ivuxolimab in advanced cancers. The protocol was immunoSEQ multiplex PCR, while the TCRdb copy is restricted to in-frame clones and leaves out a portion. The sample records tens of thousands of clones, roughly 90% being singletons. This material consisted of CD4+ or CD8+ T cells sorted from blood, taken in a trial of the OX40 agonist ivuxolimab. The receptors were gathered from an adult with an advanced solid tumor such as melanoma, head and neck, liver or kidney cancer. Both conserved end residues are part of each CDR3. D genes are given only for firm matches. Not all rows give a size; the values are once, few, many and, for expanded clones, a class.

clone_size	v_call	j_call	d_call	cdr3_nt	cdr3_aa
once	TRBV18	TRBJ2-7	TRBD1	TGTGCCAGCTCACTACAGGGGCTCCGCGAGCAGTACTTC	CASSLQGLREQYF
NA	TRBV11-3	TRBJ2-1	NA	TGTGCCAGCAGCCCCCGACCCTACAATGAGCAGTTCTTC	CASSPRPYNEQFF
NA	TRBV6-1	TRBJ2-1	NA	TGTGCCAGCAGTCCCAGCGGGCCCAATGAGCAGTTCTTC	CASSPSGPNEQFF
NA	TRBV9	TRBJ1-2	NA	TGTGCCAGCAGCGGGGGACCCCGGCAAGGTTATGGCTACACCTTC	CASSGGPRQGYGYTF
NA	TRBV11-3	TRBJ1-1	NA	TGTGCCAGCAGCCTTGAGGGGAAAACTGAAGCTTTCTTT	CASSLEGKTEAFF
NA	TRBV2	TRBJ2-7	NA	TGTGCCAGCAGTGAAGGGTGGGAGCAGTACTTC	CASSEGWEQYF
NA	TRBV14	TRBJ1-6	TRBD1	TGTGCCAGCAGCCAAAAGACAGGGGGCAATTCACCCCTCCACTTT	CASSQKTGGNSPLHF
NA	TRBV5-1	TRBJ1-1	NA	TGCGCCAGCAGCTCAGCCACTGAAGCTTTCTTT	CASSSATEAFF
NA	TRBV11-2	TRBJ2-5	NA	TGTGCCAGCAGCTTAGTGGTGGGACAATTCTCAGGGACCCAGTACTTC	CASSLVVGQFSGTQYF
NA	TRBV11-1	TRBJ2-7	TRBD2	TGTGCCAGCAGCCCCGGGACTAGCTGCGCCGAGCAGTACTTC	CASSPGTSCAEQYF
NA	TRBV18	TRBJ2-7	NA	TGTGCCAGCGACTACTCCTACGAGCAGTACTTC	CASDYSYEQYF
NA	TRBV2	TRBJ2-1	NA	TGTGCCAGCAGTCCCCAGGACAATGAGCAGTTCTTC	CASSPQDNEQFF
NA	TRBV7-2	TRBJ1-1	NA	TGTGCCAGCAGCACGCAGGTGAACACTGAAGCTTTCTTT	CASSTQVNTEAFF
NA	TRBV21-1	TRBJ1-2	NA	TGTGCCAGCGCCCGAGGGACAGGGGATTTGAATAACTATGGCTACACCTTC	CASARGTGDLNNYGYTF
NA	TRBV28	TRBJ1-5	NA	TGTGCCAGCAGTCCAACTCTTGGGGCTGGGGGCAATCAGCCCCAGCATTTT	CASSPTLGAGGNQPQHF
NA	TRBV6-4	TRBJ2-1	TRBD2	TGTGCCAGCAGTGCCCGGACTAGCGGGGCCAATGAGCAGTTCTTC	CASSARTSGANEQFF
NA	TRBV5-1	TRBJ2-3	NA	TGCGCCAGCAGCTATTCGGACTCGCTGGCCCCAGATACGCAGTATTTT	CASSYSDSLAPDTQYF
NA	TRBV14	TRBJ1-6	NA	TGTGCCAGCAGCCACACTATTTCGGGCGGACCCAATTCACCCCTCCACTTT	CASSHTISGGPNSPLHF